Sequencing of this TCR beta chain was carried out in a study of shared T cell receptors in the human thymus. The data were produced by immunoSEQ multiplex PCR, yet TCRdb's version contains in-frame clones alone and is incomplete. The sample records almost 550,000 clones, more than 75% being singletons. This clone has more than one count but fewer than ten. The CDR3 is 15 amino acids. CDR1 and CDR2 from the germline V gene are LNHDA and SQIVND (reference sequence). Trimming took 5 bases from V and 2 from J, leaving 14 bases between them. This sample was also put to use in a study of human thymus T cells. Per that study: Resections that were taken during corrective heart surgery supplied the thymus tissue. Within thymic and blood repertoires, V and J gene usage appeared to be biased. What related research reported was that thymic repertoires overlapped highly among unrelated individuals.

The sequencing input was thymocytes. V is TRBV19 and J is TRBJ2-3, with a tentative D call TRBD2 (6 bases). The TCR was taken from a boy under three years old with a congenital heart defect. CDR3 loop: CASSRRERPTDTQYF. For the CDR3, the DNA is TGTGCCAGTAGTCGCCGGGAGAGGCCCACAGATACGCAGTATTTT.